Presented here are 23 T cell receptor beta chains from one specimen sequenced in a study of shared clonotypes between healthy human individuals. Naive-designated CD8 cells lacked CD45RO, were positively enriched for CCR7, and omitted terminally differentiated effector memory CD45RA+ cells. TCRdb's copy holds only in-frame clones and misses some; the assay was immunoSEQ multiplex PCR. The repertoire includes a few million clones, 80% to 95% of them detected once, and around 1.8% sits in the top ten. The sample was naive CD8+ T cells from PBMCs. The receptors come from a man aged 18 to 30 in good health. Some clones in this sample may be carry-over from other donors' samples.

This chain links TRBV6-1 with TRBJ2-2; no clear D gene. CDR1 is MNHNS and CDR2 is SASEGT in the germline V gene. V dropped 3 bases and J dropped 3 bases, with 14 bases sitting between them. The CDR3 length is 16 residues. This CDR3 reads CASSDLSPKYTGELFF. CDR3 nucleotides: TGTGCCAGCAGTGATTTATCCCCGAAGTACACCGGGGAGCTGTTTTTT.

About this clone itself: The identical CDR3 is also encoded by other nucleotide sequences in the sample. This chain links TRBV27 with TRBJ2-1, with D unclear. Germline values: CDR1 MNHEY, CDR2 SMNVEV (reference sequence). Trimming removed 6 bases at V and 0 bases at J, with 6 bases between. This CDR3 is built from 13 residues. The CDR3 spells CASSLGSYNEQFF. The CDR3 nucleotides are TGTGCCAGCAGCCTAGGCTCCTACAATGAGCAGTTCTTC.

As concerns this clone: Other DNA sequences of this sample code for an identical CDR3. The J gene is TRBJ2-7, the V gene TRBV28; TRBD2 is a possible D gene (5 bases). This CDR3 comprises 12 residues. Germline assignment: CDR1 MDHEN and CDR2 SYDVKM. Trimming stripped 2 bases from V and 3 bases from J, with 5 bases between. CDR3 bases: TGTGCCAGCAGTTTACGGGACTACGAGCAGTACTTC. This codes for CASSLRDYEQYF. Together with reference TRBV28 and TRBJ2-7, the CDR3 gives the full variable domain: DVKVTQSSRYLVKRTGEKVFLECVQDMDHENMFWYRQDPGLGLRLIYFSYDVKMKEKGDIPEGYSVSREKKERFSLILESASTNQTSMYLCASSLRDYEQYFGPGTRLTVT.

The rearrangement uses TRBV11-2 and TRBJ2-1; TRBD2 matches at 7 bases. Per the germline V gene, CDR1 is SGHAT and CDR2 is FQNNGV. CDR3 length equals 16 residues. The J segment lost 3 bases and the V segment lost 5 bases, leaving 10 bases of the junction unmatched. In DNA form, the CDR3 reads TGTGCCAGCAGCCCACTTGGCGGGGGTTACTACAATGAGCAGTTCTTC. Translated, it gives CASSPLGGGYYNEQFF.

The chain has TRBV9 and TRBJ1-2, with D uncertain. CDR3 size: 12 residues. Per the germline V gene, CDR1 is SGDLS and CDR2 is YYNGEE. V was shortened by 0 bases and J by 4 bases, with 4 bases between the two germline ends. This CDR3 reads CASSVGVYGYTF. As DNA, the CDR3 is TGTGCCAGCAGCGTAGGTGTCTATGGCTACACCTTC.

V usage is TRBV7-8 and J usage is TRBJ2-3, with 9 bases matching TRBD2. J gave up 1 base and V 5 bases, and 7 bases lay outside the gene matches. Per the germline V gene, CDR1 is SGHVS and CDR2 is FQNEAQ. This CDR3 contains 16 residues. CDR3: CASSGRTSEGTDTQYF. The CDR3 DNA is TGTGCCAGCAGCGGGCGGACTAGCGAGGGCACAGATACGCAGTATTTT.

J is TRBJ2-7 and V is TRBV4-1, with D possibly TRBD1 on 6 matching bases. This CDR3 region has 13 residues. Trimming removed 4 bases from V and 6 bases from J, with 13 bases in between. Germline V gene lookup returns CDR1 MGHRA and CDR2 YSYEKL. This chain's CDR3 is CASSPPGQAEQYF. In DNA, the CDR3 is TGCGCCAGCAGCCCTCCGGGACAAGCCGAGCAGTACTTC.

The genes are TRBV27 and TRBJ2-7; the D is unclear. The germline V and J ends were trimmed by 6 bases and 5 bases, with 17 bases remaining between them. The germline V gene has CDR1 MNHEY and CDR2 SMNVEV (reference sequence). This CDR3 contains 14 residues. The CDR3 DNA follows: TGTGCCAGCAGCCCGTCGGGTGGAGCGCACGAGCAGTACTTC. Amino acids: CASSPSGGAHEQYF.

The genes are TRBV6-1 and TRBJ2-7; D is perhaps TRBD2 (6 bases). Trimming took off 6 bases at V and 6 bases at J, with 21 bases between the two ends. Germline V gives CDR1 MNHNS, CDR2 SASEGT. The CDR3 runs 15 residues. For the CDR3, the DNA is TGTGCCAGCAGGCCTAAGACTAGAAGTTTGACCGAGCAGTACTTC. It translates to CASRPKTRSLTEQYF.

This rearrangement joins TRBV2 to TRBJ1-1; D not certain. The CDR3 is 15 residues long. Deletions cut 3 bases from V and 1 base from J, with 12 bases between. The germline CDR1 and CDR2 sequences are SNHLY and FYNNEI. The CDR3 DNA reads as TGTGCCAGCAGTGATGGGGTGACGTGGAACACTGAAGCTTTCTTT. It specifies CASSDGVTWNTEAFF.

The chain combines TRBV7-6 with TRBJ1-1; 7 bases are a match to TRBD1. The V gene's germline CDR1 is SGHVS and CDR2 FNYEAQ. The J segment lost 7 bases and the V segment lost 5 bases, leaving 7 bases of the junction unmatched. The CDR3 totals 13 residues. The CDR3 nucleotides are TGTGCCAGCAGCGCAGGGACAGACAATGAAGCTTTCTTT. Protein: CASSAGTDNEAFF.

The rearrangement joins TRBV27 to TRBJ2-2; D unclear. This CDR3 comprises 13 residues. Looked up from germline, CDR1 is MNHEY and CDR2 is SMNVEV (reference sequence). V dropped 8 bases and J dropped 1 base, with 8 bases sitting between them. The CDR3 is CASGYLNTGELFF. The CDR3, as DNA: TGTGCCAGCGGATACCTGAACACCGGGGAGCTGTTTTTT.

In regard to this clone: The sample carries other DNA sequences with the same CDR3. The V call is TRBV27, the J call TRBJ2-7; no definite D call. The CDR3 runs to 13 residues. Germline V gives CDR1 MNHEY, CDR2 SMNVEV (reference sequence). V was trimmed by 4 bases and J by 2 bases, leaving 9 bases between them. The CDR3, as DNA: TGTGCCAGCAGTTACGGCAGTACCTACGAGCAGTACTTC. This gives the protein CASSYGSTYEQYF.

This chain connects TRBV7-9 to TRBJ2-7, with a possible D match to TRBD2 (5 bases). This CDR3 region has 17 residues. Between the trimmed V and J ends, which lost 2 bases and 7 bases, there was a span of 24 bases. The V gene's germline CDR1 is SEHNR and CDR2 FQNEAQ (reference sequence). The DNA for the CDR3 is TGTGCCAGCAGCTTACACCCGACTGGGGTATCATCGGGAGAGCAGTACTTC. It specifies CASSLHPTGVSSGEQYF.

This sequence joins TRBV21-1 and TRBJ2-5; the table's D call TRBD1 went unverified against the DNA. TRBV21-1 constitutes a pseudogene. The CDR3 spans 15 residues. The CDR3 region is CASSITDRGGETQYF. CDR3 bases: TGTGCCAGCAGCATAACAGACAGGGGCGGAGAGACCCAGTACTTC.

The V gene is TRBV4-1, the J gene TRBJ2-3, with 12 bases lining up with TRBD2. V trimming: 0 bases; J trimming: 2 bases; junction bases outside the gene matches: 3. The length of the CDR3 is 17 residues. Per germline, CDR1 MGHRA and CDR2 YSYEKL. CDR3 residues: CASSQDRTSGDTDTQYF. The CDR3, as DNA: TGCGCCAGCAGCCAAGATCGGACTAGCGGGGACACAGATACGCAGTATTTT.

This chain links TRBV27 with TRBJ2-2; TRBD2 is a possible D gene (7 bases). This CDR3 comprises 17 residues. Germline CDR1 and CDR2: MNHEY and SMNVEV (reference sequence). V gave up 1 base and J gave up 2 bases, with 14 bases separating them. CDR3 sequence reads: CASSLYPGGLNTGELFF. Here the CDR3 DNA reads TGTGCCAGCAGTTTATACCCCGGGGGGCTAAACACCGGGGAGCTGTTTTTT.

This clone was recorded once. The same CDR3 is also encoded by other DNA sequences in this sample. The chain joins TRBV6-5 to TRBJ2-7; the D gene is possibly TRBD1 (6 bases). Trimming pared 0 bases from V and 6 bases from J, leaving 9 bases between. The germline V gene encodes CDR1 MNHEY and CDR2 SVGAGI. CDR3 length: 13 amino acids. CDR3 in DNA: TGTGCCAGCAGTTACTCGAGCAGGGGCGAGCAGTACTTC. It encodes CASSYSSRGEQYF.

V gene TRBV4-1 combines with J gene TRBJ2-7; D tentatively fits TRBD1 or TRBD2 (5 bases each). The germline gives CDR1 MGHRA, CDR2 YSYEKL. The CDR3 runs to 15 residues. Trimming took 1 base from V and 3 from J, leaving 13 bases between them. CDR3 amino acids: CASSQVQGTRYEQYF. The CDR3 DNA follows: TGCGCCAGCAGCCAAGTCCAAGGGACCCGCTACGAGCAGTACTTC.

DNA of the CDR3: TGTGCCAGCAGCGCCTCGGACAGGGGGAATGAAAAACTGTTTTTT. Its translation is CASSASDRGNEKLFF. The chain employs TRBV7-9 and TRBJ1-4; the match to TRBD1 covers 10 bases. The CDR3 has 15 amino acids. The junction had 5 bases not matched to a gene; V was cut back by 5 bases and J by 5 bases. Germline V gives CDR1 SEHNR, CDR2 FQNEAQ (reference sequence).

The chain links TRBV6-4 to TRBJ2-7; no clear D. Germline CDR1 and CDR2: MRHNA and SNTAGT. V lost 6 bases and J 0 bases, leaving 9 bases between the germline ends. There are 13 residues in the CDR3. CDR3 sequence (DNA): TGTGCCAGCAGGGTCTTAAGCTCCTACGAGCAGTACTTC. This gives the protein CASRVLSSYEQYF.

CDR3: CASTPDRGQPQHF. The CDR3 nucleotides are TGTGCCAGCACCCCTGATAGGGGTCAGCCCCAGCATTTT. This chain connects TRBV6-6 to TRBJ1-5; TRBD1 might be the D (5 bases). There are 13 residues in the CDR3. The germline CDR1 and CDR2 sequences are MNHNY and SVGAGI (reference sequence). Trimming cost V 7 bases and J 6 bases, with 13 bases left between them.

The sample holds one count of this clone. The chain uses TRBV5-1 and TRBJ2-5; 8 bases match TRBD2. Trimming removed 4 bases from V and 5 bases from J; junction bases left unmatched: 16. CDR3 length equals 17 residues. The germline V gene encodes CDR1 SGHRS and CDR2 YFSETQ. CDR3 sequence: CASSPATTGRAGETQYF. CDR3 sequence (DNA): TGCGCCAGCAGCCCCGCCACCACCGGGAGGGCGGGGGAGACCCAGTACTTC.